These T cell receptor beta chains were read from a single sample in a study of cytomegalovirus exposure and HLA in healthy donors. Measured with immunoSEQ multiplex PCR; TCRdb has only the in-frame clones, and not every one. The table lists about 130,000 clones, 94% of them singletons. Sequences were obtained from PBMCs. These TCRs come from a man between 18 and 35 years old in good health and CMV-seropositive. The CDR3 runs from the conserved cysteine through the conserved F or W. D genes are given only for firm matches. Some rows have no size entry. The others give once, few or many, or a class for an expanded clone.

j_call clone_size v_call d_call cdr3_aa cdr3_nt
TRBJ2-7 . TRBV13 . CASTTTGYEQYF TGTGCCAGCACCACGACAGGTTACGAGCAGTACTTC
TRBJ1-1 . TRBV5-3 . CATTGRRNTEAFF TGTGCCACTACAGGGCGGCGGAACACTGAAGCTTTCTTT
TRBJ2-7 . TRBV9 TRBD2 CASSVGVLAGAYEQYF TGTGCCAGCAGCGTAGGGGTACTAGCGGGAGCCTACGAGCAGTACTTC
TRBJ2-7 . TRBV5-1 TRBD2 CASSLVLAGEGEQYF TGCGCCAGCAGCTTGGTTCTAGCGGGAGAGGGCGAGCAGTACTTC
TRBJ2-7 . TRBV7-9 . CASSAYHEQYF TGTGCCAGCAGCGCCTACCACGAGCAGTACTTC
TRBJ1-1 . TRBV5-4 TRBD1 CASSSAGTGNTEAFF TGTGCCAGCAGCTCAGCAGGGACAGGGAACACTGAAGCTTTCTTT
TRBJ2-1 . TRBV7-9 . CASSLVIGNEQFF TGTGCCAGCAGCTTAGTTATCGGCAATGAGCAGTTCTTC
TRBJ2-7 . TRBV5-1 . CASSTSPFPGEQYF TGCGCCAGCAGCACCTCACCGTTTCCGGGGGAGCAGTACTTC
TRBJ2-7 . TRBV13 . CASSSPSDRSYEQYF TGTGCCAGCAGCTCTCCCTCCGACAGATCCTACGAGCAGTACTTC
TRBJ2-6 few TRBV18 . CASSPMIQGTTGANVLTF TGTGCCAGCTCACCCATGATACAGGGAACCACTGGGGCCAACGTCCTGACTTTC
TRBJ2-2 . TRBV28 . CASKAGPGELFF TGTGCCAGCAAGGCGGGCCCCGGGGAGCTGTTTTTT
TRBJ2-1 . TRBV5-4 TRBD2 CASSSRTSAVAYNEQFF TGTGCCAGCAGCTCCCGGACTAGCGCAGTAGCCTACAATGAGCAGTTCTTC
TRBJ2-1 . TRBV5-5 . CASSLYVSYNEQFF TGTGCCAGCAGCTTGTATGTTTCCTACAATGAGCAGTTCTTC
TRBJ2-1 . TRBV27 TRBD1 CASSWDRSSYNEQFF TGTGCCAGCAGTTGGGACAGAAGCTCCTACAATGAGCAGTTCTTC
TRBJ1-4 . TRBV2 . CASSEWRGQTNEKLFF TGTGCCAGCAGTGAATGGAGGGGTCAAACTAATGAAAAACTGTTTTTT
TRBJ1-5 . TRBV5-1 . CASSLGPGVSQPQHF TGCGCCAGCAGCTTGGGTCCAGGGGTTAGTCAGCCCCAGCATTTT
TRBJ2-6 . TRBV18 . CASSPTSAVSGANVLTF TGTGCCAGCTCACCCACCTCAGCGGTCTCTGGGGCCAACGTCCTGACTTTC
TRBJ1-4 . TRBV5-1 . CASSGGTLRHEKLFF TGCGCCAGCAGCGGCGGGACGCTCAGGCATGAAAAACTGTTTTTT
TRBJ1-4 . TRBV28 TRBD1 CASSLIQGVGEKLFF TGTGCCAGCAGTTTGATCCAGGGGGTCGGTGAAAAACTGTTTTTT
TRBJ2-7 . TRBV5-1 TRBD1 CASSLTGANPSEQYF TGCGCCAGCAGCTTGACAGGGGCTAATCCCTCTGAGCAGTACTTC
TRBJ2-7 . TRBV6-6 TRBD1 CASSYTGTGYGEQYF TGTGCCAGCAGTTACACCGGGACAGGGTATGGCGAGCAGTACTTC
TRBJ2-7 . TRBV28 . CASSSKDNYEQYF TGTGCCAGCAGTTCGAAGGACAACTACGAGCAGTACTTC
TRBJ1-1 . TRBV6-1 TRBD1 CASTPDRGSHEAFF TGTGCCAGCACTCCAGACAGGGGATCCCATGAAGCTTTCTTT
TRBJ2-3 . TRBV7-6 TRBD1 CASSLTGAGTTDTQYF TGTGCCAGCAGCTTGACAGGGGCTGGAACCACAGATACGCAGTATTTT
TRBJ2-7 . TRBV2 . CASSEASGEIYEQYF TGTGCCAGCAGTGAAGCGTCAGGGGAAATCTACGAGCAGTACTTC
TRBJ2-7 . TRBV13 TRBD1 CASSLEGTGAGEQYF TGTGCCAGCAGCTTAGAGGGGACAGGGGCGGGTGAGCAGTACTTC
TRBJ1-6 . TRBV11-1 . CASGAESNSPLHF TGTGCCAGCGGCGCGGAAAGTAATTCACCCCTCCACTTT
TRBJ2-1 . TRBV7-3 . CASSLDRSRDNEQFF TGTGCCAGCAGCCTAGACAGGTCCCGGGACAATGAGCAGTTCTTC
TRBJ2-5 . TRBV27 . CASRTGGRLETQYF TGTGCCAGCCGAACCGGGGGTCGCTTAGAGACCCAGTACTTC
TRBJ1-2 . TRBV27 TRBD1 CASSSQRTGVGYTF TGTGCCAGCAGTTCTCAGCGGACAGGGGTTGGCTACACCTTC
TRBJ1-1 . TRBV7-3 . CASSLQGGETEAFF TGTGCCAGCAGCTTACAGGGCGGAGAGACTGAAGCTTTCTTT
TRBJ1-4 . TRBV5-6 . CASSLAGARGYNEKLFF TGTGCCAGCAGCTTGGCCGGAGCCAGGGGATATAATGAAAAACTGTTTTTT